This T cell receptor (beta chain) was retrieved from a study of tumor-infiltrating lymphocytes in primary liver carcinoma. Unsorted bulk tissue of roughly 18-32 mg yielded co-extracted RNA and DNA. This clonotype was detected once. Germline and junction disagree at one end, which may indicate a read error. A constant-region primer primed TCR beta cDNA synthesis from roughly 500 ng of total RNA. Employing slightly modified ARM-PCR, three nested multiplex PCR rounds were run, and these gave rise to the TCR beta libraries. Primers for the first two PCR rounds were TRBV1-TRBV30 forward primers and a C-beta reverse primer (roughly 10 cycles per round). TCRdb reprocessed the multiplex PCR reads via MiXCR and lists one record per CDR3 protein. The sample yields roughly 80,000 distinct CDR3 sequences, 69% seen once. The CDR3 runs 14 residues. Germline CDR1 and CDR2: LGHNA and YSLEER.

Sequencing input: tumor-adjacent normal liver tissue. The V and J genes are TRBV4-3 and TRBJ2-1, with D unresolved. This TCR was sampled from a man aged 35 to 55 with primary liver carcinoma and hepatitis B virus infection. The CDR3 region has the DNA TGCGCCAGCAGCCACCGGAGCTCCTTCAATGAGCAGTTCTTC. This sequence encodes CASSHRSSFNEQFF.